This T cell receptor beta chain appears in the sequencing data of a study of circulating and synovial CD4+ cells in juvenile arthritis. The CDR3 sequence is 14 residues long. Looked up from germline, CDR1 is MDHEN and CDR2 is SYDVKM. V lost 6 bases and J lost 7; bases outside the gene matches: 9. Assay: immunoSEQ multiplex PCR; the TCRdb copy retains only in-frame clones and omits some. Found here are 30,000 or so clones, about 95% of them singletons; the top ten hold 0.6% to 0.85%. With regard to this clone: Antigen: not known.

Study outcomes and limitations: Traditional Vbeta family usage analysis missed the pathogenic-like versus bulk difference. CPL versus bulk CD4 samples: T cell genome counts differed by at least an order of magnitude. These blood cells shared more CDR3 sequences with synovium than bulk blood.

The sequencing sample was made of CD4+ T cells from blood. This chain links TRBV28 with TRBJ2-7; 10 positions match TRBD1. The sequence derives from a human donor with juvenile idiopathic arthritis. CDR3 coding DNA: TGTGCCAGCAGGGAGGGGACAGGGGATAGAGAGCAGTACTTC. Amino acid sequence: CASREGTGDREQYF.